Shown below are 20 T cell receptor beta chains from a single sample sequenced in a study of control samples from healthy donors and cancer patients. Profiled with immunoSEQ multiplex PCR; TCRdb holds only in-frame clones, not every one. The table includes approximately 150,000 clones, 90% to 95% detected once. Source material: blood. Source of these receptors: a man aged 18 to 30 in good health.

The CDR3 loop is CSVVSGSTEAFF. In nucleotides, the CDR3 is TGCAGCGTCGTCTCCGGGAGCACTGAAGCTTTCTTT. The chain links TRBV29-1 to TRBJ1-1; D call uncertain. Germline CDR1 SQVTM, CDR2 ANQGSEA. CDR3 length equals 12 residues. Trimming took 6 bases from V and 4 from J, leaving 12 bases between them.

The V call is TRBV7-8, the J call TRBJ1-4; possibly TRBD1 for D (5 bases). The CDR3 extends over 15 amino acids. Trimming pared 4 bases from V and 0 bases from J, leaving 9 bases between. Germline V CDR1 and CDR2: SGHVS, FQNEAQ. The DNA of the CDR3 is TGTGCCAGCAGCTCCATCAGGGCAACTAATGAAAAACTGTTTTTT. As protein: CASSSIRATNEKLFF.

The genes are TRBV10-3 and TRBJ1-1; D perhaps matches TRBD1 (6 bases). Germline CDR1 ENHRY, CDR2 SYGVKD. The CDR3 totals 13 residues. V was clipped by 6 bases and J by 5 bases, with 13 bases between them. The CDR3 DNA sequence: TGTGCCATCAGACAGGGAGAATGGACTGAAGCTTTCTTT. Amino acids: CAIRQGEWTEAFF.

Only a few counts were recorded for this clone. The CDR3 nucleotides read TGTGCCATCAGTGTCGGACCCCCTGGAAACACCATATATTTT. This sequence encodes CAISVGPPGNTIYF. The J gene is TRBJ1-3, the V gene TRBV10-3; D uncertain. The CDR3 is 14 amino acids. V lost 4 bases to trimming and J lost 2 bases, with 9 bases between them. The V gene's germline CDR1 is ENHRY and CDR2 SYGVKD.

The rearrangement joins TRBV5-1 to TRBJ1-2, with 8 bases lining up with TRBD1. Germline V lookup: CDR1 SGHRS, CDR2 YFSETQ. The CDR3 runs 15 residues. With V trimmed by 4 bases and J by 7 bases, 12 bases remained unmatched. Here the CDR3 DNA reads TGCGCCAGCAGCCTGACCTCGACAGGGGCGGTTGGCTACACCTTC. Translation: CASSLTSTGAVGYTF. Full variable domain (remainder filled in from reference TRBV5-1 and TRBJ1-2): KAGVTQTPRYLIKTRGQQVTLSCSPISGHRSVSWYQQTPGQGLQFLFEYFSETQRNKGNFPGRFSGRQFSNSRSEMNVSTLELGDSALYLCASSLTSTGAVGYTFGSGTRLTVV.

The chain is built from TRBV7-2 and TRBJ1-1, with D unclear. V dropped 4 bases and J dropped 4 bases, with 7 bases sitting between them. The germline V gene has CDR1 SGHTA and CDR2 FQGNSA. CDR3 length equals 12 residues. The CDR3 DNA sequence: TGTGCCAGCAGCTACAAGGGCACTGAAGCTTTCTTT. It codes for CASSYKGTEAFF.

The genes are TRBV14 and TRBJ2-7; D perhaps matches TRBD1 (5 bases). The germline gives CDR1 SGHDN, CDR2 FVKESK. V was pared by 8 bases and J by 3 bases, with 14 bases between. The CDR3 contains 13 residues. The CDR3: CASGRGAFYEQYF. Written as DNA, the CDR3 is TGTGCCAGCGGTAGGGGCGCGTTCTACGAGCAGTACTTC.

CDR3 coding DNA: TGTGCCAGTAGTGAGGGACAGAATCAGCCCCAGCATTTT. Protein product: CASSEGQNQPQHF. V gene TRBV19 combines with J gene TRBJ1-5; 7 bases are a match to TRBD1. This CDR3 region has 13 residues. V lost 5 bases and J lost 4; bases outside the gene matches: 2. The germline CDR1 and CDR2 sequences are LNHDA and SQIVND (reference sequence).

The chain recombines TRBV3-1 (or the pseudogene TRBV3-2) with TRBJ1-6; D is unresolved. Per germline, CDR1 LGHDT and CDR2 YNNKEL (reference sequence). This CDR3 has 14 residues. The germline V and J ends were trimmed by 1 base and 9 bases, with 10 bases remaining between them. The CDR3 reads CASSQAHRSSPLHF. The CDR3 DNA reads TGTGCCAGCAGCCAAGCGCACAGAAGTTCACCCCTCCACTTT.

Only one count was recorded for this clone. This rearrangement joins TRBV9 to TRBJ2-1; 8 positions agree with TRBD2. J lost 1 base, V lost 3 bases, and 12 bases had no gene match. Per the germline V gene, CDR1 is SGDLS and CDR2 is YYNGEE. The CDR3 consists of 18 residues. In DNA, the CDR3 is TGTGCCAGCAGCGCCGATCTAAGCGGGAGAGGATCCTACAATGAGCAGTTCTTC. As protein: CASSADLSGRGSYNEQFF.

J is TRBJ2-7 and V is TRBV18, with TRBD1 as a possible D gene (5 bases). The CDR3 covers 16 residues. V was clipped by 3 bases and J by 4 bases, with 19 bases between them. The germline CDR1 and CDR2 sequences are KGHSH and LQKENI. The DNA of the CDR3 is TGTGCCAGCTCACCGCGCTCTTACGACAGACCGTACGAGCAGTACTTC. Translating it yields CASSPRSYDRPYEQYF.

This chain links TRBV27 with TRBJ1-2, with 7 bases that match TRBD1. V was pared by 5 bases and J by 7 bases, with 10 bases of the junction left unmatched. CDR1 and CDR2 (germline): MNHEY, SMNVEV (reference sequence). The CDR3 length is 14 residues. CDR3 sequence: CASSGLTGSGGYTF. The CDR3 DNA reads as TGTGCCAGCAGTGGGTTGACAGGGAGCGGTGGCTACACCTTC.

The V call is TRBV3-1 (or the pseudogene TRBV3-2), the J call TRBJ2-1; weak D call: TRBD2 (7 bases). Germline lookup yields CDR1 LGHDT and CDR2 YNNKEL (reference sequence). The ends were cut back, 4 bases at V and 1 base at J, with 11 bases in the middle. This CDR3 comprises 15 residues. This chain's CDR3 is CASSPRGLSYNEQFF. For the CDR3, the DNA is TGTGCCAGCAGCCCCAGGGGACTATCCTACAATGAGCAGTTCTTC.

The chain has TRBV27 and TRBJ1-1; unclear D gene. Germline V gene lookup returns CDR1 MNHEY and CDR2 SMNVEV (reference sequence). The CDR3 runs to 12 residues. V dropped 3 bases and J dropped 1 base, with 3 bases sitting between them. Written as DNA, the CDR3 is TGTGCCAGCAGTTTCCGGAACACTGAAGCTTTCTTT. The encoded protein is CASSFRNTEAFF.

Comments on this clone: Other DNA sequences within the sample encode an identical CDR3. The chain links TRBV19 to TRBJ1-1; possibly TRBD1 for D (5 bases). This CDR3 is built from 14 residues. The V end was cut by 3 bases, the J end by 0 bases, with 8 bases between. The germline V gene encodes CDR1 LNHDA and CDR2 SQIVND (reference sequence). In nucleotides, the CDR3 is TGTGCCAGTAGTATTGGGGGGATGAACACTGAAGCTTTCTTT. It encodes CASSIGGMNTEAFF.

The chain links TRBV6-2 or TRBV6-3 to TRBJ2-1; maybe TRBD2 (6 bases). Germline values: CDR1 MNHEY, CDR2 SVGEGT. The CDR3 has 15 amino acids. V lost 2 bases to trimming and J lost 4 bases, with 12 bases between them. The CDR3 loop reads CASSYTTSRYNEQFF. In nucleotides, the CDR3 is TGTGCCAGCAGTTACACAACTAGCAGGTACAATGAGCAGTTCTTC.

The chain combines TRBV29-1 with TRBJ1-5; no reliable D call. The V gene lost 6 bases and the J gene lost 2 bases, with 17 bases spanning the gap. The CDR3 sequence is 15 residues long. Germline CDR1 and CDR2: SQVTM and ANQGSEA. CDR3 loop: CSVGDGLLGNQPQHF. CDR3 in DNA: TGCAGCGTCGGAGATGGACTGCTAGGCAATCAGCCCCAGCATTTT.

This sequence joins TRBV6-5 and TRBJ2-2; the D is unclear. The CDR3 extends over 14 amino acids. Trimming cost V 5 bases and J 1 base, with 8 bases left between them. The germline gives CDR1 MNHEY, CDR2 SVGAGI. DNA for the CDR3: TGTGCCAGCAGTCGAGACTGGAACACCGGGGAGCTGTTTTTT. Translation: CASSRDWNTGELFF.

This clone was detected only once. The V and J genes are TRBV7-9 and TRBJ2-7, with 7 positions matching TRBD2. Germline CDR1 and CDR2: SEHNR and FQNEAQ (reference sequence). V shed 2 bases and J 2 bases; nucleotides not matched to a gene: 9. The CDR3 is made up of 16 amino acids. Here the CDR3 DNA reads TGTGCCAGCAGCTTACCAGCGGGGCCTCTGGCCTACGAGCAGTACTTC. Residues: CASSLPAGPLAYEQYF. Looking up the rest from reference TRBV7-9 and TRBJ2-7 gives the full variable domain: DTGVSQNPRHKITKRGQNVTFRCDPISEHNRLYWYRQTLGQGPEFLTYFQNEAQLEKSRLLSDRFSAERPKGSFSTLEIQRTEQGDSAMYLCASSLPAGPLAYEQYFGPGTRLTVT.

The chain is built from TRBV24-1 and TRBJ2-1, with D perhaps matching TRBD1 or TRBD2 (5 bases each). The CDR3 is 16 amino acids. Looked up from germline, CDR1 is KGHDR and CDR2 is SFDVKD. V shed 1 base and J shed 4 bases, with 13 bases lying between them. CDR3 sequence: CATSDFPGRQYNEQFF. The CDR3 bases are TGTGCCACCAGTGATTTCCCGGGACGTCAATACAATGAGCAGTTCTTC.